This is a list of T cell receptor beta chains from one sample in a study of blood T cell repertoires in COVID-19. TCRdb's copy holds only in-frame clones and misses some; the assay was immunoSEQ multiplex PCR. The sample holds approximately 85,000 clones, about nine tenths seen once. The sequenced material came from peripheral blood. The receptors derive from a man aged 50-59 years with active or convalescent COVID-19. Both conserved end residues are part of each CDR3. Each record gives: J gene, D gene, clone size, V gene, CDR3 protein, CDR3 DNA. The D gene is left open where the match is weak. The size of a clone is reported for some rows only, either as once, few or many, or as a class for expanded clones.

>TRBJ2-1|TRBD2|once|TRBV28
CASTLLAGGLNEQFF
TGTGCCAGCACTCTACTAGCGGGAGGGTTGAATGAGCAGTTCTTC
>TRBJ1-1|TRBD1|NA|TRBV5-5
CASSKGQANTEAFF
TGTGCCAGCAGCAAGGGACAGGCGAACACTGAAGCTTTCTTT
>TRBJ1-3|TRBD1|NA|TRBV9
CASSERTGDGNTIYF
TGTGCCAGCAGCGAGCGGACAGGGGACGGAAACACCATATATTTT
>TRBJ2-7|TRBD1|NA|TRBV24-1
CATSDVDRGHEQYF
TGTGCCACCAGTGATGTGGACAGGGGCCACGAGCAGTACTTC
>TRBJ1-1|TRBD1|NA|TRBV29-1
CSAQGGGNTEAFF
TGCAGCGCCCAGGGGGGCGGGAACACTGAAGCTTTCTTT
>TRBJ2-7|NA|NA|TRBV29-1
CSVAGDPVYEQYF
TGCAGCGTGGCAGGGGATCCGGTCTACGAGCAGTACTTC
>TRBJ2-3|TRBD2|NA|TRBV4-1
CASSMVLASGVDTQYF
TGCGCCAGCAGCATGGTGCTGGCTAGCGGCGTAGATACGCAGTATTTT
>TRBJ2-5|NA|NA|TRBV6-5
CASSLEGGPETQYF
TGTGCCAGCAGTCTGGAGGGGGGGCCAGAGACCCAGTACTTC
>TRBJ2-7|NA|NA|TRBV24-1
CATSDSYEQYF
TGTGCCACCAGTGATTCTTACGAGCAGTACTTC
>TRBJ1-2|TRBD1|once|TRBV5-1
CASSSGFGQEDYGYTF
TGCGCCAGCAGCTCAGGATTTGGACAGGAGGACTATGGCTACACCTTC
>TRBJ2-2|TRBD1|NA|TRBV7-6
CASSPSWGQVNTGELFF
TGTGCCAGCAGCCCGTCGTGGGGACAGGTGAACACCGGGGAGCTGTTTTTT
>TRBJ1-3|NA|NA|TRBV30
CAQSVISGNTIYF
TGTGCCCAGTCTGTAATCTCTGGAAACACCATATATTTT
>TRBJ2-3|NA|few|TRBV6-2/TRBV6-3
CASSLLGTDTQYF
TGTGCCAGCAGTCTTCTCGGGACAGATACGCAGTATTTT